This T cell receptor beta chain was recorded in a study of OX40 agonist ivuxolimab in advanced cancers. Background on the study: Aged about 23 to 90 with a mean of approximately 60 years, they were 82.7% male. Approximately 41% of patients had received prior checkpoint inhibitor therapy. Three dose-escalation patients had partial responses: one with hepatocellular carcinoma and two with cutaneous melanoma. Study-level results: At 0.1 to 3.0 mg/kg, clonal expansion of CD4+ and CD8+ blood T cells had occurred by week 6.

TCRdb's table, derived via immunoSEQ multiplex PCR, lists solely in-frame clones and lacks some. The top ten clones hold approximately 2.3% of a sample with about 53,000 clones, just under 80% of them seen once. To note about this clone: Its matching antigen is unknown.

CDR1 is SGHNT, CDR2 YYREEE, per germline (reference sequence). The CDR3 loop spans 15 amino acids. After removal of 3 bases from V and 4 bases from J, the junction contained 6 bases not matched to a gene. This TCR was sampled from an adult with an advanced solid tumor such as melanoma, head and neck, liver or kidney cancer. V gene TRBV5-4 combines with J gene TRBJ2-3; 9 positions agree with TRBD1. Sequences were derived from CD4+ or CD8+ T cells sorted from blood, sampled in a trial of the OX40 agonist ivuxolimab. CDR3 DNA: TGTGCCAGCAGCTCTACAGGGGGCTACGCAGATACGCAGTATTTT. Translating it yields CASSSTGGYADTQYF.